This TCR beta chain appears in the sequencing data of a study of T cell changes during pregnancy in multiple sclerosis. Per the germline V gene, CDR1 is KGHSH and CDR2 is LQKENI. Between the trimmed V and J ends, which lost 3 bases and 6 bases, there was a span of 11 bases. The CDR3 is made up of 13 amino acids. Profiling relied on immunoSEQ multiplex PCR, and the TCRdb table lists in-frame clones only, not all of them. The data show tens of thousands of clones, approximately 90% seen once. This clone was seen only once. This specimen was CD4+ T cells from peripheral blood mononuclear cells, taken after pregnancy. The origin of this receptor is a female donor with multiple sclerosis, enrolled in a pregnancy study. J is TRBJ1-2 and V is TRBV18; a possible D gene is TRBD1 (6 bases). The CDR3 DNA is TGTGCCAGCTCACCGGGGGGGCGTGATGGCTACACCTTC. Amino acid sequence: CASSPGGRDGYTF.